This T cell receptor beta chain was retrieved from a study of cytomegalovirus exposure and HLA in healthy donors. General study results and limits: In an earlier analysis, most TCR beta V segments were productive about 87% or about 30% of the time. Because they were indistinguishable, some V segments, including TRBV6-2 and TRBV6-3, were excluded.

Remarks on this clone: Its antigen is unknown.

The germline CDR1 and CDR2 sequences are SGHVS and FNYEAQ. The CDR3 sequence is 19 residues long. The PCR ran on 60 Vbeta and 13 Jbeta primers. Repertoires were generated with immunoSEQ multiplex PCR, while TCRdb's copy carries only in-frame clones and drops some. The top ten hold about 5.5% of the sample, which has about 140,000 clones, around nine tenths seen once. The rearrangement uses TRBV7-6 and TRBJ2-5; TRBD2 matches at 10 bases. The DNA end lines up better with TRBJ2-7; the J call may be wrong. Sequencing was carried out using PBMCs. The sequence came from a woman aged 25 to 39 in good health and CMV-seronegative. The DNA for the CDR3 is TGTGCCAGCAGCTTAGCGGTAGCGGGAGGCTCAACACCTTTCTACGAGCAGTACTTC. Its translation: CASSLAVAGGSTPFYEQYF.